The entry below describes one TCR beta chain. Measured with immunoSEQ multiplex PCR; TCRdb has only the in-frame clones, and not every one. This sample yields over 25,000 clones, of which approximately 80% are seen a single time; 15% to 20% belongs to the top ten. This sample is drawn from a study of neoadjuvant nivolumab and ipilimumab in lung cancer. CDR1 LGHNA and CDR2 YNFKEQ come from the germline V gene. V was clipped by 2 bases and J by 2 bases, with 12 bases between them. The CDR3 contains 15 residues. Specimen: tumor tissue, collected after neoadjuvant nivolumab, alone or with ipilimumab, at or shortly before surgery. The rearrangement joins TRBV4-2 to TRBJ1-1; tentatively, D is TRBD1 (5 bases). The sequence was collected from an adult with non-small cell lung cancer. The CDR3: CASSQIGGFNTEAFF. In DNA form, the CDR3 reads TGTGCCAGCAGCCAAATTGGGGGTTTCAACACTGAAGCTTTCTTT.